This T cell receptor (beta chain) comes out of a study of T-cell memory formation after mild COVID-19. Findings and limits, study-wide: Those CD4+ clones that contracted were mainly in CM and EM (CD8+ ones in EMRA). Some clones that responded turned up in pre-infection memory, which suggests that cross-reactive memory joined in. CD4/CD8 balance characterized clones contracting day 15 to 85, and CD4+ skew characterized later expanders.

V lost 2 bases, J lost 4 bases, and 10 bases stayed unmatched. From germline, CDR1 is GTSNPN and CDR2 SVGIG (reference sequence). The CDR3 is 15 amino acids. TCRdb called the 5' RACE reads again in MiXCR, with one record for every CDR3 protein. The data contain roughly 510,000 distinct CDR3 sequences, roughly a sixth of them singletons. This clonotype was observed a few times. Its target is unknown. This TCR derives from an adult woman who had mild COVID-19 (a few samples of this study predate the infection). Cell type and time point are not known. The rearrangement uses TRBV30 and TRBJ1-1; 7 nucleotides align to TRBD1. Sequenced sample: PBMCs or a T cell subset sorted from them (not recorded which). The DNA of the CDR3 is TGTGCCTGGAGTCCCCCATGGGCAGGGGGCACTGAAGCTTTCTTT. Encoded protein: CAWSPPWAGGTEAFF. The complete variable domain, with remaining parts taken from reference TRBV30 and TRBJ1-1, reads SQTIHQWPATLVQPVGSPLSLECTVEGTSNPNLYWYRQAAGRGLQLLFYSVGIGQISSEVPQNLSASRPQDRQFILSSKKLLLSDSGFYLCAWSPPWAGGTEAFFGQGTRLTVV.